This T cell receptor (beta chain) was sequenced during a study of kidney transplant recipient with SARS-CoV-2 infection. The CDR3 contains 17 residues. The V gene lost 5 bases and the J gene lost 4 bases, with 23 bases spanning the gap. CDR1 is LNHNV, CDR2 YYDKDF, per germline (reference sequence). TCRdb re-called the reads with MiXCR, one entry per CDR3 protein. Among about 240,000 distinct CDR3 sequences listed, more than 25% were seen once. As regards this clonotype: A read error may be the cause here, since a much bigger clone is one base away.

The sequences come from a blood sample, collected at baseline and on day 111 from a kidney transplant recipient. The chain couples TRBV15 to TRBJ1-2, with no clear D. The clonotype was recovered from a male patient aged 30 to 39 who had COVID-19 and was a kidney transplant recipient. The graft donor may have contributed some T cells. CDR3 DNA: TGTGCCACCAGCCATGTATCAATGTGTGGAAAGACCTATGGCTACACCTTC. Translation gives CATSHVSMCGKTYGYTF.